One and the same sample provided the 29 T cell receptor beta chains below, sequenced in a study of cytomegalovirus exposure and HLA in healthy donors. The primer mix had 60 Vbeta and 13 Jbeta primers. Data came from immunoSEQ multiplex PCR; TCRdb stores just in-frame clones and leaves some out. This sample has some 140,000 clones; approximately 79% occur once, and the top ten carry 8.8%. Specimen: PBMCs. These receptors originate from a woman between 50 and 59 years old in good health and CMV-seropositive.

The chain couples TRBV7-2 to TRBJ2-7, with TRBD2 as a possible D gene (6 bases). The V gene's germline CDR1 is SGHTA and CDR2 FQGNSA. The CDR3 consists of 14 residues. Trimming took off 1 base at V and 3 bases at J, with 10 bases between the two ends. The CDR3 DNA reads TGTGCCAGCAGCTTAGGGGGGGACCTCTACGAGCAGTACTTC. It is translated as CASSLGGDLYEQYF.

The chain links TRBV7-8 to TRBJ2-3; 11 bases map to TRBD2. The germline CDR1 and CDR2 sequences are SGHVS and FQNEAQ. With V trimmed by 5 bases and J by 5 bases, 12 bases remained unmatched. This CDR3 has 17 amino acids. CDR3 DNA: TGTGCCAGCAGCCCGGTGAGGCTAGCGGGGGGTCAAGATACGCAGTATTTT. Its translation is CASSPVRLAGGQDTQYF. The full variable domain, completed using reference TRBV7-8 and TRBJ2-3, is GAGVSQSPRYKVAKRGQDVALRCDPISGHVSLFWYQQALGQGPEFLTYFQNEAQLDKSGLPSDRFFAERPEGSVSTLKIQRTQQEDSAVYLCASSPVRLAGGQDTQYFGPGTRLTVL.

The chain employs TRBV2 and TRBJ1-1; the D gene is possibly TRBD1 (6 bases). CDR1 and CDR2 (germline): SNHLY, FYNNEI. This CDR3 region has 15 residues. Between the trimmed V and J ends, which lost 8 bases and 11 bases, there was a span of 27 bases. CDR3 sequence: CASDYLGGAYGRAFF. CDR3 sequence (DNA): TGTGCCAGCGATTATCTAGGGGGGGCATACGGGAGGGCTTTCTTT.

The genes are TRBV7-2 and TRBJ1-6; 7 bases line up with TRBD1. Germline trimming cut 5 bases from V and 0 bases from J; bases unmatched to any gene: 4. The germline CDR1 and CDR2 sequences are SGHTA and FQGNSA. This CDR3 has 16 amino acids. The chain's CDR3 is CASSATGSSYNSPLHF. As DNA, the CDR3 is TGTGCCAGCAGCGCGACAGGGAGCTCCTATAATTCACCCCTCCACTTT.

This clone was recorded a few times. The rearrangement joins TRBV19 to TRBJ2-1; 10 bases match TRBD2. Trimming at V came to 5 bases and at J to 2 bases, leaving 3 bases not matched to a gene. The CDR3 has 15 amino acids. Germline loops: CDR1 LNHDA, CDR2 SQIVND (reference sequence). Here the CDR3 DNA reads TGTGCCAGTAGTGTCACTAGCGGGGCCTACAATGAGCAGTTCTTC. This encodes CASSVTSGAYNEQFF.

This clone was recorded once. In nucleotides, the CDR3 is TGTGCCATCAGTGATACCACTGATCAGCCCCAGCATTTT. Translated, it gives CAISDTTDQPQHF. The J gene is TRBJ1-5, the V gene TRBV10-3; D remains ambiguous. This CDR3 region has 13 residues. Germline V CDR1 and CDR2: ENHRY, SYGVKD. V dropped 3 bases and J dropped 5 bases, with 8 bases sitting between them.

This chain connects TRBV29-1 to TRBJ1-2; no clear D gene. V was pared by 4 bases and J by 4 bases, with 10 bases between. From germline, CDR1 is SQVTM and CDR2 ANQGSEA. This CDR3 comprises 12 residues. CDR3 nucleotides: TGCAGCGTTGCCTTGGCGGGCTATGGCTACACCTTC. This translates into CSVALAGYGYTF.

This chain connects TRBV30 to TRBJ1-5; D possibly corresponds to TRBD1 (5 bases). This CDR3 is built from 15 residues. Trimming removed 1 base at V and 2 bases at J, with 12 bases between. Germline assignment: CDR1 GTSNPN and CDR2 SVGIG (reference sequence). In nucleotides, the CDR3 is TGTGCCTGGAGTGGCGGGGGGTCGGGCAATCAGCCCCAGCATTTT. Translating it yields CAWSGGGSGNQPQHF.

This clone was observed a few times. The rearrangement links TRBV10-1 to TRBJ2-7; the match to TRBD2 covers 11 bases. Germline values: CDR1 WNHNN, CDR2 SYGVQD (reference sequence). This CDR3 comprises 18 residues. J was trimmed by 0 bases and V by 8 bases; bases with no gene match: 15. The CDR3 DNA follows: TGCGCCAGCTCAGATCCGGGGACTAGCGGACTTTCCTCCTACGAGCAGTACTTC. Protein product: CASSDPGTSGLSSYEQYF.

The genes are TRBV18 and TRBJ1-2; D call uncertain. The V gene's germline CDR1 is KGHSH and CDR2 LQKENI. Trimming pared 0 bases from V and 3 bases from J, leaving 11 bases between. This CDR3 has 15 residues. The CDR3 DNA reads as TGTGCCAGCTCACCACCGAGGGCCATGGACTATGGCTACACCTTC. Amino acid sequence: CASSPPRAMDYGYTF.

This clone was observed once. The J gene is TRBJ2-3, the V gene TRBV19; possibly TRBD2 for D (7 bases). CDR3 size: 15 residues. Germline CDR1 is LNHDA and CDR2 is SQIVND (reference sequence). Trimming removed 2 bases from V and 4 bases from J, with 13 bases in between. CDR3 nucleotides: TGTGCCAGTAGTATACTGGGGGGGCCATCAGATACGCAGTATTTT. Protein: CASSILGGPSDTQYF.

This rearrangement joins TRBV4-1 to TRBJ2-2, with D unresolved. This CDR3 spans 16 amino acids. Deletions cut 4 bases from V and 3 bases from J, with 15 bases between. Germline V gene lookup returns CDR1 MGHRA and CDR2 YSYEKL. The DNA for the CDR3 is TGCGCCAGCAGCCTACGTGCGGCCGATTACACCGGGGAGCTGTTTTTT. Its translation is CASSLRAADYTGELFF.

This CDR3 is CASSLGTGDYGYTF. The CDR3 DNA sequence: TGTGCCAGCAGCTTAGGGACAGGGGATTACGGCTACACCTTC. This chain joins TRBV7-6 and TRBJ1-2; 9 bases match TRBD1. Germline V gene data show CDR1 as SGHVS and CDR2 as FNYEAQ. Losses at the gene ends were 1 base for V and 8 bases for J; bases not matched to a gene: 5. The CDR3 consists of 14 residues.

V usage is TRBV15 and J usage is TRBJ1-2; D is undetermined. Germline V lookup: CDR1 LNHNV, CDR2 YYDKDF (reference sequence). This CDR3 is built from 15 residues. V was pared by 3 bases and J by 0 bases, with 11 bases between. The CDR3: CATSSSPVANYGYTF. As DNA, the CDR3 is TGTGCCACCAGCAGCTCCCCCGTAGCTAACTATGGCTACACCTTC.

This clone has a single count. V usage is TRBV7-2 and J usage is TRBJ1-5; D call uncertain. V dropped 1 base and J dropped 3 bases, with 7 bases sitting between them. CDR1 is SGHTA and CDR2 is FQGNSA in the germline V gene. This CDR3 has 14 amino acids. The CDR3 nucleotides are TGTGCCAGCAGCTTAGAACAGTCCAATCAGCCCCAGCATTTT. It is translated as CASSLEQSNQPQHF.

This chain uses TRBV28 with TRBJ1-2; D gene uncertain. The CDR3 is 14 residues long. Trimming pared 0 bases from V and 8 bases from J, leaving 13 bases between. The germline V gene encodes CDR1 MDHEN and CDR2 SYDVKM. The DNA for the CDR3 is TGTGCCAGCAGTTTATGGATGGGAGATACAGGCTACACCTTC. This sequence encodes CASSLWMGDTGYTF.

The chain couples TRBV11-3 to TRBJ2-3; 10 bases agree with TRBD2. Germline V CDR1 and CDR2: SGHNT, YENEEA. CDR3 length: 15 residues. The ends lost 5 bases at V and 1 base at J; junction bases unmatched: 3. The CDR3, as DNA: TGTGCCAGCAGCCTCGGGACTAGCGGCACAGATACGCAGTATTTT. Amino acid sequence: CASSLGTSGTDTQYF.

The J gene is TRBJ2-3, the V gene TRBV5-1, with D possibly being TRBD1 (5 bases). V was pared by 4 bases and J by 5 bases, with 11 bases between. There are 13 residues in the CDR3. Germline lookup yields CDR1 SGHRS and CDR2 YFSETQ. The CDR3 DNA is TGCGCCAGCAGCGTAGACAGTTTAGATACGCAGTATTTT. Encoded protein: CASSVDSLDTQYF.

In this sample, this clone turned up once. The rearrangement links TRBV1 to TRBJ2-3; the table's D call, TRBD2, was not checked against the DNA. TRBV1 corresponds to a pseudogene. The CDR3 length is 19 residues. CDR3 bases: TGCACCAGCAGCCATCGCATAGCGGGGCACTTCACTAGCACAGATACGCAGTATTTT. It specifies CTSSHRIAGHFTSTDTQYF.

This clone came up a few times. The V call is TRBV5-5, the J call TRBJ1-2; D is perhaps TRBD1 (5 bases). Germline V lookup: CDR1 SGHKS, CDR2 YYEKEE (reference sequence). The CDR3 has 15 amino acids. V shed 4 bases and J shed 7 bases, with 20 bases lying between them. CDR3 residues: CASSHGRGSFGGYTF. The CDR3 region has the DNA TGTGCCAGCAGCCATGGGCGGGGGAGTTTCGGTGGCTACACCTTC. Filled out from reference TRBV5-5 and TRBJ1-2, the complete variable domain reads DAGVTQSPTHLIKTRGQQVTLRCSPISGHKSVSWYQQVLGQGPQFIFQYYEKEERGRGNFPDRFSARQFPNYSSELNVNALLLGDSALYLCASSHGRGSFGGYTFGSGTRLTVV.

The DNA of the CDR3 is TGTGCCAACCGGGACTCAGGGATGAACACTGAAGCTTTCTTT. Translated, it gives CANRDSGMNTEAFF. The chain recombines TRBV5-8 with TRBJ1-1; D perhaps matches TRBD1 (5 bases). The CDR3 loop spans 14 amino acids. The V end lost 9 bases, the J end lost 0 bases, and 15 bases lay between the germline ends. The germline CDR1 and CDR2 sequences are SGHTS and YDEGEE.

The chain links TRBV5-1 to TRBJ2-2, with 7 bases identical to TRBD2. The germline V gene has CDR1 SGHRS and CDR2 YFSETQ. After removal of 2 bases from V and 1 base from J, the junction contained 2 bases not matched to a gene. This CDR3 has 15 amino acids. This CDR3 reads CASSLVAGNTGELFF. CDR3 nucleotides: TGCGCCAGCAGCTTAGTAGCGGGGAACACCGGGGAGCTGTTTTTT.

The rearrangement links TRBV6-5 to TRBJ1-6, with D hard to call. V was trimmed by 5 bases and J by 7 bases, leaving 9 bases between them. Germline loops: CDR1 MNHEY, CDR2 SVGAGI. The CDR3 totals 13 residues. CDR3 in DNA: TGTGCCAGCAGTAACAACAGAAATTCACCCCTCCACTTT. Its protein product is CASSNNRNSPLHF.

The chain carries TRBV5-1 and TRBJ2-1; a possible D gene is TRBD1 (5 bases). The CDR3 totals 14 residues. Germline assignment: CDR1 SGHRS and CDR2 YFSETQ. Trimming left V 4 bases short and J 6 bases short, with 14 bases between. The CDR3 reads CASSDLARGNEQFF. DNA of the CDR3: TGCGCCAGCAGCGATTTAGCAAGGGGCAATGAGCAGTTCTTC.

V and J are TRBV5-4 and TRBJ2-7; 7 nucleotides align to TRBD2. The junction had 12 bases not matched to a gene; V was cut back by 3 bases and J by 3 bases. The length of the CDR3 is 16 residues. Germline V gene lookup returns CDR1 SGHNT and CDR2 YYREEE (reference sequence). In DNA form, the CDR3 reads TGTGCCAGCAGCTCGCCGAGCGGGGAGACAAACTACGAGCAGTACTTC. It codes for CASSSPSGETNYEQYF.

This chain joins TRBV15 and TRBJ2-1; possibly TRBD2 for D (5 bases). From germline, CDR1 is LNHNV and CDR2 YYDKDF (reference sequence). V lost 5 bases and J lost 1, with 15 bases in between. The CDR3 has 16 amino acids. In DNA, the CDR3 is TGTGCCACCAGCTTGAAGAGGGCCAGTTCCTACAATGAGCAGTTCTTC. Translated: CATSLKRASSYNEQFF.

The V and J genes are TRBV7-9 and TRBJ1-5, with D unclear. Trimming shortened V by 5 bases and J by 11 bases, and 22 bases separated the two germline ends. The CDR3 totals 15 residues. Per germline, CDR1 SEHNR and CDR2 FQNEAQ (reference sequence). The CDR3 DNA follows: TGTGCCAGCAGCCGTTCCGGACTGAGCGGGCCCGCCCAGCATTTT. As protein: CASSRSGLSGPAQHF.

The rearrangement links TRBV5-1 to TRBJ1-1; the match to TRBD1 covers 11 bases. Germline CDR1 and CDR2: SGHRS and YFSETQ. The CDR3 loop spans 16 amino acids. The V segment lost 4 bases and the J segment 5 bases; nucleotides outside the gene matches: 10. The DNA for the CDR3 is TGCGCCAGCAGCCTACAAACCGGGACAGGGGGTACTGAAGCTTTCTTT. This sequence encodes CASSLQTGTGGTEAFF.

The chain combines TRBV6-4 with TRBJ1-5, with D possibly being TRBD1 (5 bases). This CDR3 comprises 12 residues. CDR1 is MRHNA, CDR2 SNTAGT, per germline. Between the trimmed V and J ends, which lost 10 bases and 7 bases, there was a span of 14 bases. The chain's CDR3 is CATQGMMQPQHF. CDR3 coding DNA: TGTGCCACCCAGGGTATGATGCAGCCCCAGCATTTT.